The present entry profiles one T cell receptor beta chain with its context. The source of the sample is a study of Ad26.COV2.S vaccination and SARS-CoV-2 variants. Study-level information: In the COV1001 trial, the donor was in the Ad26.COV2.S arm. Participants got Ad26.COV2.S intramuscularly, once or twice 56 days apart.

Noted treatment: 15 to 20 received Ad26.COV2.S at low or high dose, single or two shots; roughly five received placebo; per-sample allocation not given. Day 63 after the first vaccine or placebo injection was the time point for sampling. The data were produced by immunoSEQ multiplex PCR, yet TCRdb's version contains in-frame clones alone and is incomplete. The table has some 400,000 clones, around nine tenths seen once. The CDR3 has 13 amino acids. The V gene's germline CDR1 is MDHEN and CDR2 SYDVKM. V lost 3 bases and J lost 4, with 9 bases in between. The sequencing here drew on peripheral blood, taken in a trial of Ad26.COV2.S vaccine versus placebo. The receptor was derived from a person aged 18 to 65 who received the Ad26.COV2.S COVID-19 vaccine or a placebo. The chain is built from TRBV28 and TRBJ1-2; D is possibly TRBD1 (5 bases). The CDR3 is CASSLGTSYGYTF. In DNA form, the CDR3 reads TGTGCCAGCAGTTTGGGGACCTCCTATGGCTACACCTTC.